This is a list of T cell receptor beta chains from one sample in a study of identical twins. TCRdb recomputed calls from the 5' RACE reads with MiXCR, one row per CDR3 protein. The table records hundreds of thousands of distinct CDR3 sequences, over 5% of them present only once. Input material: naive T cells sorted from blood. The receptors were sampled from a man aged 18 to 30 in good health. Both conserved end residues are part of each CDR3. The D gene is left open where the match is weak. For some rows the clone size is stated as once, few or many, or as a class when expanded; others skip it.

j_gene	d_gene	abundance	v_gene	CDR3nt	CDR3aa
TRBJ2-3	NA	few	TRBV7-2	TGTGCCAGCAGCTTAGAGGGCGGCGGGACCACAGATACGCAGTATTTT	CASSLEGGGTTDTQYF
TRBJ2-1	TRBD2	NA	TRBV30	TGTGCCTGGAGTGTACTGGGACTACCAAACAATGAGCAGTTCTTC	CAWSVLGLPNNEQFF
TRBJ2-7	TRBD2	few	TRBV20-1	TGCAGTGCTCGACACCAGACTAGCCGAAGATACGAGCAGTACTTC	CSARHQTSRRYEQYF
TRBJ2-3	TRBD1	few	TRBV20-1	TGCAGTGCTAGAGATCGCAGGGGGCCGCCAGATACGCAGTATTTT	CSARDRRGPPDTQYF
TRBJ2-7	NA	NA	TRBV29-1	TGCAGCGTTGAGGGTGCGGGCCGCGCCTCTTACGAGCAGTACTTC	CSVEGAGRASYEQYF
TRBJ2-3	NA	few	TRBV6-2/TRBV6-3	TGTGCCAGCACCCAACTGTACACAGATACGCAGTATTTT	CASTQLYTDTQYF
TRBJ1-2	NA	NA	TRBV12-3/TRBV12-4	TGTGCCAGCAGTTTAGCCCCGGGACCGCGGGGCTACACCTTC	CASSLAPGPRGYTF
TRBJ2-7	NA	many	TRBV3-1	TGTGCCAGCAGCCAAAGAACCCGAGGACTTTTCGCCGAGCAGTACTTC	CASSQRTRGLFAEQYF
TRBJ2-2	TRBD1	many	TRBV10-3	TGTGCCAGCTTTACAGGGGGTGTCGCCGGGGAGCTGTTTTTT	CASFTGGVAGELFF
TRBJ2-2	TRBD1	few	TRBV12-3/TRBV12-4	TGTGCCAGCAGCCGACAGGGGTCGGCCGGGGAGCTGTTTTTT	CASSRQGSAGELFF